Following are 24 T cell receptor beta chains from one sample sequenced in a study of T cell changes during pregnancy in multiple sclerosis. Clones were read by immunoSEQ multiplex PCR, and TCRdb kept only the in-frame ones, dropping some. The sample holds under 40,000 clones; around nine tenths are singletons and the top ten take roughly 5.4%. The material was peripheral blood, obtained in the third trimester of pregnancy. The receptors shown here come from a female donor in good health, enrolled as a control in a pregnancy study.

The rearrangement uses TRBV19 and TRBJ1-2; 8 positions agree with TRBD1. The V and J ends lost 5 bases and 2 bases, in that order; junction bases with no gene match: 13. The CDR3 runs to 17 residues. From germline, CDR1 is LNHDA and CDR2 SQIVND (reference sequence). CDR3 sequence (DNA): TGTGCCAGTAGTGCCGGTATGGGACAGGATCGGAACTATGGCTACACCTTC. Its protein is CASSAGMGQDRNYGYTF.

CDR3 DNA sequence: TGTGCCAGCAGCTTAGGGGACAGGGGCCTGCATACGCAGTATTTT. Residues: CASSLGDRGLHTQYF. The J gene is TRBJ2-3, the V gene TRBV7-9; the match to TRBD1 covers 10 bases. The CDR3 runs 15 residues. The V gene end was trimmed by 1 base and the J gene end by 7 bases; junction bases not matched to a gene: 5. The germline V gene encodes CDR1 SEHNR and CDR2 FQNEAQ (reference sequence).

The chain carries TRBV5-1 and TRBJ2-7; D possibly corresponds to TRBD1 (6 bases). This CDR3 has 14 amino acids. V lost 0 bases and J 6 bases, leaving 13 bases between the germline ends. The germline gives CDR1 SGHRS, CDR2 YFSETQ. Here the CDR3 reads CASSLGDQGSEQYF. For the CDR3, the DNA is TGCGCCAGCAGCTTGGGGGACCAGGGGAGCGAGCAGTACTTC. Combining the CDR3 with reference TRBV5-1 and TRBJ2-7 gives the whole variable domain KAGVTQTPRYLIKTRGQQVTLSCSPISGHRSVSWYQQTPGQGLQFLFEYFSETQRNKGNFPGRFSGRQFSNSRSEMNVSTLELGDSALYLCASSLGDQGSEQYFGPGTRLTVT.

The sample holds one count of this clone. The J gene is TRBJ2-7, the V gene TRBV7-6, with TRBD1 matching 7 bases. V dropped 1 base and J dropped 2; count of bases not matched to a gene: 11. Germline loops: CDR1 SGHVS, CDR2 FNYEAQ. This CDR3 contains 17 residues. The CDR3 nucleotides read TGTGCCAGCAGCTTAGTGGTAGGGGGCTTTAGGGCCTACGAGCAGTACTTC. Its protein product is CASSLVVGGFRAYEQYF.

The gene calls are TRBV5-1 and TRBJ1-2; 11 nucleotides line up with TRBD1. The trim removed 4 bases at V and 2 bases at J, leaving 7 bases unmatched. Germline CDR1 SGHRS, CDR2 YFSETQ. The CDR3 is 16 residues long. The CDR3 DNA reads TGCGCCAGCAGCCCGGACAGGGGGCTCGAGAACTATGGCTACACCTTC. It yields the protein CASSPDRGLENYGYTF.

The chain carries TRBV5-4 and TRBJ2-3; D is perhaps TRBD2 (6 bases). The length of the CDR3 is 17 residues. CDR1 and CDR2 (germline): SGHNT, YYREEE (reference sequence). V shed 10 bases and J shed 2 bases, with 26 bases lying between them. CDR3 residues: CAYTVKRERGNTDTQYF. As DNA, the CDR3 is TGTGCCTACACCGTGAAACGGGAGAGAGGGAACACAGATACGCAGTATTTT.

V gene TRBV5-1 combines with J gene TRBJ1-4, with 9 bases lining up with TRBD1. The CDR3 runs to 15 residues. V dropped 4 bases and J dropped 7; count of bases not matched to a gene: 8. Germline V gives CDR1 SGHRS, CDR2 YFSETQ. CDR3 bases: TGCGCCAGCAGCGGAGAGACAGGGGGTTTTGAAAAACTGTTTTTT. Translating gives CASSGETGGFEKLFF. The full variable domain, in which reference TRBV5-1 and TRBJ1-4 provide the parts outside the CDR3, is KAGVTQTPRYLIKTRGQQVTLSCSPISGHRSVSWYQQTPGQGLQFLFEYFSETQRNKGNFPGRFSGRQFSNSRSEMNVSTLELGDSALYLCASSGETGGFEKLFFGSGTQLSVL.

V gene TRBV7-3 combines with J gene TRBJ2-1; 10 bases are a match to TRBD2. Trimming removed 10 bases from V and 7 bases from J; junction bases left unmatched: 10. CDR3 size: 14 residues. Germline lookup yields CDR1 SGHTA and CDR2 FQGTGA. CDR3 DNA: TGTGCCACCGCCAGCGGGGGGGCCGGGAATGAGCAGTTCTTC. It translates to CATASGGAGNEQFF. Drawing the rest from reference TRBV7-3 and TRBJ2-1, the complete variable domain is GAGVSQTPSNKVTEKGKYVELRCDPISGHTALYWYRQSLGQGPEFLIYFQGTGAADDSGLPNDRFFAVRPEGSVSTLKIQRTERGDSAVYLCATASGGAGNEQFFGPGTRLTVL.

The V and J genes are TRBV4-2 and TRBJ2-7, with 11 bases fitting TRBD2. The germline V gene encodes CDR1 LGHNA and CDR2 YNFKEQ. V shed 1 base and J 3 bases; nucleotides not matched to a gene: 8. This CDR3 has 17 residues. In DNA, the CDR3 is TGTGCCAGCAGCCAAGTTGGTTCGGGACTAGCGGTCTACGAGCAGTACTTC. Translated, it gives CASSQVGSGLAVYEQYF.

The chain is built from TRBV6-1 and TRBJ2-2; TRBD2 aligns across 11 bases. This CDR3 region has 18 residues. Germline V lookup: CDR1 MNHNS, CDR2 SASEGT. Trimming took 4 bases from V and 0 from J; bases not matched to a gene: 7. CDR3 coding DNA: TGTGCCAGCAGTGGCCGACTAGCGGGATTCGCGAACACCGGGGAGCTGTTTTTT. This gives the protein CASSGRLAGFANTGELFF.

V and J are TRBV5-1 and TRBJ2-7; tentative D call: TRBD2 (6 bases). This CDR3 region has 15 residues. The V end was cut by 1 base, the J end by 4 bases, with 15 bases between. The germline V gene encodes CDR1 SGHRS and CDR2 YFSETQ. The CDR3 here is CASSLRTGGTYEQYF. In DNA, the CDR3 is TGCGCCAGCAGCTTGCGGACCGGGGGAACATACGAGCAGTACTTC. Full variable domain (rest looked up from reference TRBV5-1 and TRBJ2-7): KAGVTQTPRYLIKTRGQQVTLSCSPISGHRSVSWYQQTPGQGLQFLFEYFSETQRNKGNFPGRFSGRQFSNSRSEMNVSTLELGDSALYLCASSLRTGGTYEQYFGPGTRLTVT.

The rearrangement uses TRBV5-1 and TRBJ2-7; D might be TRBD2 (6 bases). V was pared by 2 bases and J by 5 bases, with 17 bases between. The CDR3 contains 15 residues. CDR1 SGHRS and CDR2 YFSETQ come from the germline V gene. The CDR3 nucleotides read TGCGCCAGCAGCTTAGAAGGCAGAGGACTAAACGAGCAGTACTTC. Translating gives CASSLEGRGLNEQYF.

The V gene is TRBV27, the J gene TRBJ2-7; possible D gene TRBD2, 7 bases. Between the trimmed V and J ends, which lost 10 bases and 3 bases, there was a span of 19 bases. Germline-derived CDR1 and CDR2 are MNHEY and SMNVEV (reference sequence). The CDR3 length is 14 residues. CDR3 sequence (DNA): TGTGCCACCCAAGGGGGACTACCTAACTACGAGCAGTACTTC. Translated, it gives CATQGGLPNYEQYF.

The V and J genes are TRBV6-6 and TRBJ1-5, with a weak D call TRBD1 (5 bases). Trimming shortened V by 6 bases and J by 2 bases, and 5 bases separated the two germline ends. Germline loops: CDR1 MNHNY, CDR2 SVGAGI (reference sequence). The CDR3 length is 12 residues. In DNA, the CDR3 is TGTGCCAGCAGACAGGGCAATCAGCCCCAGCATTTT. Translating it yields CASRQGNQPQHF.

The rearrangement joins TRBV7-9 to TRBJ1-5; unclear D gene. Trimming left V 10 bases short and J 6 bases short, with 13 bases between. Germline V gene lookup returns CDR1 SEHNR and CDR2 FQNEAQ (reference sequence). The CDR3 is 12 amino acids. This CDR3 reads CAITLSGQPQHF. The CDR3 DNA follows: TGTGCCATCACCCTCAGCGGTCAGCCCCAGCATTTT.

The V gene is TRBV28, the J gene TRBJ1-2; TRBD1 matches at 8 bases. Trimming cost V 5 bases and J 7 bases; bases outside gene matches: 9. Germline V gene data show CDR1 as MDHEN and CDR2 as SYDVKM. CDR3 length: 14 residues. CDR3: CASSITPGGGGYTF. For the CDR3, the DNA is TGTGCCAGCAGTATTACTCCAGGGGGCGGTGGCTACACCTTC.

The chain is built from TRBV11-2 and TRBJ2-7, with 8 bases fitting TRBD1. CDR3 length equals 15 residues. J gave up 0 bases and V 5 bases, and 6 bases lay outside the gene matches. CDR1 is SGHAT and CDR2 is FQNNGV in the germline V gene. CDR3 DNA: TGTGCCAGCAGCCGTACCGGGACAGGCTCCTACGAGCAGTACTTC. Its protein is CASSRTGTGSYEQYF.

The V and J genes are TRBV4-3 and TRBJ2-1; 9 nucleotides agree with TRBD2. J was trimmed by 7 bases and V by 0 bases; bases with no gene match: 4. The CDR3 consists of 15 residues. Per the germline V gene, CDR1 is LGHNA and CDR2 is YSLEER. CDR3 sequence: CASSQEWSGGNEQFF. In nucleotides, the CDR3 is TGCGCCAGCAGCCAAGAATGGAGCGGGGGGAATGAGCAGTTCTTC.

V and J are TRBV5-1 and TRBJ2-7, with a possible D match to TRBD1 (6 bases). CDR3 length: 14 residues. The germline V gene encodes CDR1 SGHRS and CDR2 YFSETQ. V lost 2 bases and J lost 2, with 11 bases in between. DNA of the CDR3: TGCGCCAGCAGCTTTAACCAGGGGACCTACGAGCAGTACTTC. The encoded protein is CASSFNQGTYEQYF.

The rearrangement links TRBV19 to TRBJ2-5; 8 nucleotides match TRBD1. The CDR3 contains 16 residues. Germline V gives CDR1 LNHDA, CDR2 SQIVND (reference sequence). The J segment lost 1 base and the V segment lost 1 base, leaving 5 bases of the junction unmatched. The CDR3 reads CASSIAGQGVQETQYF. The CDR3 bases are TGTGCCAGTAGTATAGCCGGACAGGGTGTCCAAGAGACCCAGTACTTC.

The rearrangement joins TRBV5-4 to TRBJ2-7; 8 bases agree with TRBD1. The CDR3 is 16 residues long. V shed 1 base and J 3 bases; nucleotides not matched to a gene: 9. CDR1 is SGHNT, CDR2 YYREEE, per germline (reference sequence). The CDR3 spells CASSLSLGQGNYEQYF. As DNA, the CDR3 is TGTGCCAGCAGCTTGAGTCTTGGACAGGGTAACTACGAGCAGTACTTC.

With respect to this clone: This same CDR3 is encoded by further DNA sequences in the sample. V usage is TRBV7-2 and J usage is TRBJ2-5; D is ambiguous. V lost 5 bases to trimming and J lost 2 bases, with 3 bases between them. The CDR3 extends over 11 amino acids. CDR1 and CDR2 from the germline V gene are SGHTA and FQGNSA. The chain's CDR3 is CASSPQETQYF. The CDR3 DNA sequence: TGTGCCAGCAGCCCTCAAGAGACCCAGTACTTC.

The chain couples TRBV6-5 to TRBJ1-2; 8 nucleotides line up with TRBD1. The V gene's germline CDR1 is MNHEY and CDR2 SVGAGI. The V gene end was trimmed by 5 bases and the J gene end by 3 bases; junction bases not matched to a gene: 5. The CDR3 consists of 14 residues. The CDR3 coding sequence is TGTGCCAGCAGTCGGACAGGGAGGGACTATGGCTACACCTTC. It translates to CASSRTGRDYGYTF.

The chain couples TRBV4-2 to TRBJ2-1; 8 bases align to TRBD2. The J segment lost 4 bases and the V segment lost 5 bases, leaving 4 bases of the junction unmatched. The CDR3 spans 14 residues. Germline V gene sequence: CDR1 LGHNA, CDR2 YNFKEQ. CDR3 residues: CASSAIAGYNEQFF. The DNA of the CDR3 is TGTGCCAGCAGCGCAATAGCGGGGTACAATGAGCAGTTCTTC.